These 27 T cell receptor beta chains share one sample of origin, sequenced in a study of cytomegalovirus exposure and HLA in healthy donors. A multiplex PCR was run with 60 Vbeta primers and 13 Jbeta primers. Using immunoSEQ multiplex PCR, the repertoire was profiled, and TCRdb retains in-frame clones only, with some absent. In all, the sample yields 50,000 or so clones. The sample was PBMCs. These TCRs come from a woman in her sixties or seventies in good health and CMV-seropositive.

The CDR3: CASSGPTSGTYGEQYF. Written as DNA, the CDR3 is TGTGCCAGCAGTGGCCCGACTAGCGGAACTTATGGCGAGCAGTACTTC. The genes are TRBV2 and TRBJ2-7; 9 bases line up with TRBD2. The germline V gene encodes CDR1 SNHLY and CDR2 FYNNEI. This CDR3 comprises 16 residues. The ends lost 4 bases at V and 6 bases at J; junction bases unmatched: 13.

The chain recombines TRBV7-9 with TRBJ2-7; TRBD2 is a possible D gene (5 bases). V lost 3 bases and J lost 3, with 6 bases in between. Germline values: CDR1 SEHNR, CDR2 FQNEAQ (reference sequence). This CDR3 contains 12 residues. The CDR3 region is CASSLGVYEQYF. The DNA of the CDR3 is TGTGCCAGCAGCTTGGGAGTCTACGAGCAGTACTTC. Full variable domain (missing parts from reference TRBV7-9 and TRBJ2-7): DTGVSQNPRHKITKRGQNVTFRCDPISEHNRLYWYRQTLGQGPEFLTYFQNEAQLEKSRLLSDRFSAERPKGSFSTLEIQRTEQGDSAMYLCASSLGVYEQYFGPGTRLTVT.

The genes are TRBV13 and TRBJ2-3; D is perhaps TRBD1 (6 bases). The CDR3 consists of 17 residues. Deletions cut 2 bases from V and 2 bases from J, with 17 bases between. Germline V gene lookup returns CDR1 PRHDT and CDR2 FYEKMQ (reference sequence). CDR3 nucleotide sequence: TGTGCCAGCAGCTTACCCCGGGACACAAGACCCACAGATACGCAGTATTTT. Its protein is CASSLPRDTRPTDTQYF.

The chain employs TRBV7-2 and TRBJ2-5; 12 bases match TRBD2. J lost 9 bases, V lost 5 bases, and 4 bases had no gene match. CDR3 length equals 13 residues. Germline CDR1 is SGHTA and CDR2 is FQGNSA. This CDR3 reads CASSVPSGGAQYF. Here the CDR3 DNA reads TGTGCCAGCAGCGTCCCTAGCGGGGGGGCCCAGTACTTC.

The chain couples TRBV12-5 to TRBJ2-3; 10 bases agree with TRBD2. V dropped 7 bases and J dropped 5; count of bases not matched to a gene: 12. This CDR3 spans 16 amino acids. Germline values: CDR1 LGHNT, CDR2 FRNRAP. This CDR3 reads CASAQRLAGVIDTQYF. CDR3 nucleotide sequence: TGTGCTAGTGCCCAGCGGCTAGCGGGGGTGATAGATACGCAGTATTTT.

The rearrangement links TRBV2 to TRBJ1-2, with D perhaps TRBD1 (5 bases). Trimming took 4 bases from V and 8 from J, leaving 14 bases between them. The CDR3 is 13 amino acids. Germline CDR1 SNHLY, CDR2 FYNNEI. The CDR3 region is CASSGSGARGYTF. The DNA of the CDR3 is TGTGCCAGCAGTGGATCTGGGGCCAGGGGCTACACCTTC.

The CDR3 nucleotides are TGTGCCAGTAGACCGGGGACAGGCCAATATAGCAATCAGCCCCAGCATTTT. Amino acids: CASRPGTGQYSNQPQHF. The chain joins TRBV19 to TRBJ1-5, with TRBD1 matching 8 bases. The CDR3 is 17 residues long. Germline CDR1 LNHDA, CDR2 SQIVND (reference sequence). V trimming: 6 bases; J trimming: 0 bases; junction bases outside the gene matches: 10.

The DNA for the CDR3 is TGTGCCAGCTCACCTACAGGGAGCCCAGCTAACTATGGCTACACCTTC. Its protein is CASSPTGSPANYGYTF. The chain is built from TRBV18 and TRBJ1-2, with D perhaps matching TRBD1 (6 bases). CDR1 is KGHSH and CDR2 is LQKENI in the germline V gene. The CDR3 covers 16 residues. The V end was cut by 3 bases, the J end by 0 bases, with 14 bases between. Looking up the rest from reference TRBV18 and TRBJ1-2 gives the full variable domain: NAGVMQNPRHLVRRRGQEARLRCSPMKGHSHVYWYRQLPEEGLKFMVYLQKENIIDESGMPKERFSAEFPKEGPSILRIQQVVRGDSAAYFCASSPTGSPANYGYTFGSGTRLTVV.

This chain joins TRBV28 and TRBJ1-2, with a tentative D call TRBD1 (5 bases). Trimming removed 9 bases from V and 7 bases from J, with 15 bases in between. Germline CDR1 is MDHEN and CDR2 is SYDVKM. The CDR3 has 12 residues. In DNA form, the CDR3 reads TGTGCCAGTAAGGACACAGTCCGTGGCTACACCTTC. It specifies CASKDTVRGYTF.

J is TRBJ2-7 and V is TRBV11-2, with 7 bases lining up with TRBD2. The CDR3 is 13 amino acids. V shed 1 base and J 6 bases; nucleotides not matched to a gene: 3. Germline CDR1 is SGHAT and CDR2 is FQNNGV. The CDR3 DNA sequence: TGTGCCAGCAGCTTAGTTAGCGGGCTCGAGCAGTACTTC. This encodes CASSLVSGLEQYF.

This rearrangement joins TRBV6-1 to TRBJ2-1; 10 positions agree with TRBD1. The V gene end was trimmed by 11 bases and the J gene end by 9 bases; junction bases not matched to a gene: 13. This CDR3 spans 14 amino acids. Germline V CDR1 and CDR2: MNHNS, SASEGT. The CDR3 region is CAAKGDRGLGEQFF. The CDR3 bases are TGTGCCGCGAAGGGGGACAGGGGTCTCGGTGAGCAGTTCTTC.

The chain recombines TRBV6-5 with TRBJ2-3; 9 nucleotides agree with TRBD1. Germline loops: CDR1 MNHEY, CDR2 SVGAGI. The trim removed 5 bases at V and 3 bases at J, leaving 3 bases unmatched. The CDR3 is 14 residues long. The CDR3 nucleotides read TGTGCCAGCAGTCAGACAGGGGGGACAGATACGCAGTATTTT. Translated, it gives CASSQTGGTDTQYF.

J is TRBJ2-7 and V is TRBV12-5; 8 nucleotides agree with TRBD1. V was pared by 7 bases and J by 2 bases, with 4 bases of the junction left unmatched. The CDR3 runs to 13 residues. CDR1 and CDR2 (germline): LGHNT, FRNRAP. The CDR3 loop is CASATGVPYEQYF. The CDR3 coding sequence is TGTGCTAGTGCGACAGGGGTCCCCTACGAGCAGTACTTC.

The gene calls are TRBV2 and TRBJ2-3; TRBD2 agrees at 16 bases. V lost 2 bases, J lost 1 base, and 6 bases stayed unmatched. There are 19 residues in the CDR3. CDR1 is SNHLY and CDR2 is FYNNEI in the germline V gene. CDR3 nucleotides: TGTGCCAGCAGTGAATTGCGGGGACTAGCGGGGGGGCGCACAGATACGCAGTATTTT. Residues: CASSELRGLAGGRTDTQYF.

The chain joins TRBV4-1 to TRBJ1-2, with D possibly being TRBD1 (5 bases). The ends were cut back, 4 bases at V and 4 bases at J, with 16 bases in the middle. CDR1 and CDR2 (germline): MGHRA, YSYEKL. This CDR3 has 15 residues. CDR3 bases: TGCGCCAGCAGCCCTAGAGGAGGGGACCTCTATGGCTACACCTTC. The encoded protein is CASSPRGGDLYGYTF.

The genes are TRBV5-1 and TRBJ1-2; 7 positions agree with TRBD1. With V trimmed by 4 bases and J by 7 bases, 7 bases remained unmatched. Germline CDR1 SGHRS, CDR2 YFSETQ. CDR3 length: 13 amino acids. In DNA form, the CDR3 reads TGCGCCAGCAGCGCTGACAGGGCTGGTGGCTACACCTTC. This translates into CASSADRAGGYTF. The variable domain in full, with the rest retrieved from reference TRBV5-1 and TRBJ1-2, is KAGVTQTPRYLIKTRGQQVTLSCSPISGHRSVSWYQQTPGQGLQFLFEYFSETQRNKGNFPGRFSGRQFSNSRSEMNVSTLELGDSALYLCASSADRAGGYTFGSGTRLTVV.

The chain is built from TRBV6-5 and TRBJ1-2, with TRBD1 matching over 12 bases. The V and J ends lost 3 bases and 8 bases, in that order; junction bases with no gene match: 7. The CDR3 sequence is 15 residues long. CDR1 is MNHEY and CDR2 is SVGAGI in the germline V gene. Here the CDR3 reads CASSYGTGGAAGYTF. CDR3 bases: TGTGCCAGCAGTTATGGGACAGGGGGCGCGGCGGGCTACACCTTC.

The chain is built from TRBV11-2 and TRBJ1-6; 10 nucleotides match TRBD1. J gave up 7 bases and V 4 bases, and 7 bases lay outside the gene matches. Germline CDR1 reads SGHAT; CDR2 reads FQNNGV. This CDR3 spans 16 amino acids. Here the CDR3 DNA reads TGTGCCAGCAGCTCGCTAAGACAGGGGGCGAATTCACCCCTCCACTTT. It yields the protein CASSSLRQGANSPLHF. Filled out from reference TRBV11-2 and TRBJ1-6, the complete variable domain reads EAGVAQSPRYKIIEKRQSVAFWCNPISGHATLYWYQQILGQGPKLLIQFQNNGVVDDSQLPKDRFSAERLKGVDSTLKIQPAKLEDSAVYLCASSSLRQGANSPLHFGNGTRLTVT.

The rearrangement joins TRBV7-2 to TRBJ1-1; D is possibly TRBD1 (6 bases). The germline V and J ends were trimmed by 4 bases and 4 bases, with 10 bases remaining between them. Germline V lookup: CDR1 SGHTA, CDR2 FQGNSA. The CDR3 totals 13 residues. The chain's CDR3 is CASSWGGGTEAFF. In nucleotides, the CDR3 is TGTGCCAGCAGCTGGGGAGGGGGCACTGAAGCTTTCTTT.

V usage is TRBV6-5 and J usage is TRBJ2-7, with 7 nucleotides matching TRBD2. Germline CDR1 is MNHEY and CDR2 is SVGAGI. The V segment lost 6 bases and the J segment 4 bases; nucleotides outside the gene matches: 9. The CDR3 spans 14 residues. CDR3 residues: CASSFRDYPYEQYF. CDR3 sequence (DNA): TGTGCCAGCAGCTTCAGGGACTACCCTTACGAGCAGTACTTC.

J is TRBJ1-2 and V is TRBV28, with no clear D. CDR1 is MDHEN and CDR2 is SYDVKM in the germline V gene. The V end was cut by 5 bases, the J end by 1 base, with 14 bases between. The CDR3 totals 15 residues. In nucleotides, the CDR3 is TGTGCCAGCAGTACCCGGTGGGCAGATAACTATGGCTACACCTTC. This translates into CASSTRWADNYGYTF.

V and J are TRBV9 and TRBJ2-1; 10 bases align to TRBD2. Trimming cost V 4 bases and J 5 bases; bases outside gene matches: 15. CDR3 length: 18 residues. CDR1 SGDLS and CDR2 YYNGEE come from the germline V gene. As DNA, the CDR3 is TGTGCCAGCAGCTCAGGGGGTTTACGGACTAGCGGAAACAATGAGCAGTTCTTC. Translated: CASSSGGLRTSGNNEQFF.

The genes are TRBV27 and TRBJ2-3; 11 positions agree with TRBD2. V lost 7 bases and J lost 3; bases outside the gene matches: 6. The CDR3 is 15 residues long. Germline V lookup: CDR1 MNHEY, CDR2 SMNVEV (reference sequence). The CDR3 DNA is TGTGCCAGCAATAGCGGGGGGGCTACTACAGATACGCAGTATTTT. This translates into CASNSGGATTDTQYF.

The V gene is TRBV9, the J gene TRBJ2-1; maybe TRBD2 (6 bases). CDR1 is SGDLS and CDR2 is YYNGEE in the germline V gene. The CDR3 sequence is 15 residues long. Trimming left V 4 bases short and J 0 bases short, with 11 bases between. CDR3 loop: CASSSDGSSYNEQFF. In DNA form, the CDR3 reads TGTGCCAGCAGCTCCGACGGGAGCTCCTACAATGAGCAGTTCTTC.

The rearrangement uses TRBV7-9 and TRBJ1-1; D not certain. This CDR3 comprises 12 residues. Germline CDR1 and CDR2: SEHNR and FQNEAQ (reference sequence). The ends were cut back, 6 bases at V and 2 bases at J, with 7 bases in the middle. The CDR3 bases are TGTGCCAGCAGTTATATCAACACTGAAGCTTTCTTT. Its translation: CASSYINTEAFF.

The chain has TRBV28 and TRBJ2-7; D unresolved. Germline CDR1 reads MDHEN; CDR2 reads SYDVKM. Trimming cost V 6 bases and J 2 bases, with 11 bases left between them. CDR3 length equals 13 residues. This CDR3 reads CASSGLSTYEQYF. The CDR3 DNA is TGTGCCAGCAGCGGGTTGTCGACCTACGAGCAGTACTTC.

The V call is TRBV7-8, the J call TRBJ1-1, with TRBD1 identical over 10 bases. Germline V gene sequence: CDR1 SGHVS, CDR2 FQNEAQ. CDR3 length: 16 amino acids. V dropped 5 bases and J dropped 3; count of bases not matched to a gene: 9. In DNA form, the CDR3 reads TGTGCCAGCAGCCCAGGGACAGGGGTTGGGGACACTGAAGCTTTCTTT. This codes for CASSPGTGVGDTEAFF.